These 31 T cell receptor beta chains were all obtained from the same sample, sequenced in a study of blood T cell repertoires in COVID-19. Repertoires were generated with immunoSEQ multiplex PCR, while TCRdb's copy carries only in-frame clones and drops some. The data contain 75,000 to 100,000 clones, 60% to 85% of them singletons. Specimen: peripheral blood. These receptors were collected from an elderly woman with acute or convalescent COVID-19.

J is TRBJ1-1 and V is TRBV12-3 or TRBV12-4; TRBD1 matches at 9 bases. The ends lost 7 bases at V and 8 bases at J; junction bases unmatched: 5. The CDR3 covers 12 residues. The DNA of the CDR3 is TGTGCCAGCACCGGGACAGGGTGGGAAGCTTTCTTT. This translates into CASTGTGWEAFF.

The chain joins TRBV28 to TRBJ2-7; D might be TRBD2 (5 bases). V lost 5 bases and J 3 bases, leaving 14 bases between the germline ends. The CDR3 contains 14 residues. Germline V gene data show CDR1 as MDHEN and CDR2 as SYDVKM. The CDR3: CASSPRRSNYEQYF. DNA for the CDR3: TGTGCCAGCAGTCCCCGGAGGAGCAACTACGAGCAGTACTTC.

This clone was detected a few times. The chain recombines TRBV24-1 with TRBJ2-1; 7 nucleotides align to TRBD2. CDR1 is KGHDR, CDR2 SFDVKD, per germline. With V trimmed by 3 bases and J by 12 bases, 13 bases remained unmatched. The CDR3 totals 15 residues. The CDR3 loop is CATSDPHLEGGVQFF. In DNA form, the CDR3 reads TGTGCCACCAGTGATCCCCATCTGGAGGGAGGGGTGCAGTTCTTC.

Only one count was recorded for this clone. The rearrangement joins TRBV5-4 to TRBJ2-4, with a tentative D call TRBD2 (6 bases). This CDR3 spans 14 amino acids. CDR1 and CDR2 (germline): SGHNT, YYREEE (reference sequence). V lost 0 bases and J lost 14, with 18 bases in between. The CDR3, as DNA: TGTGCCAGCAGCTTGGCCGCGGGATGGGGCGGAGAGTACTTC. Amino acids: CASSLAAGWGGEYF.

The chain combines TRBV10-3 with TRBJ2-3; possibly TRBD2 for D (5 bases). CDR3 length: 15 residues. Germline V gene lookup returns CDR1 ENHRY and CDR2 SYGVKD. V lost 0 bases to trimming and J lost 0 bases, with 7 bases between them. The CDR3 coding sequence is TGTGCCATCAGTGAGTCGCGGACTAGCACAGATACGCAGTATTTT. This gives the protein CAISESRTSTDTQYF.

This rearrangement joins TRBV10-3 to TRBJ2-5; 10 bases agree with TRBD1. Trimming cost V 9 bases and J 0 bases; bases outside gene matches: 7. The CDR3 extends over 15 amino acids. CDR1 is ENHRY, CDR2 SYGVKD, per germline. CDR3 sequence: CAMRTGTGDQETQYF. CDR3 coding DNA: TGTGCCATGCGCACCGGGACAGGGGACCAAGAGACCCAGTACTTC.

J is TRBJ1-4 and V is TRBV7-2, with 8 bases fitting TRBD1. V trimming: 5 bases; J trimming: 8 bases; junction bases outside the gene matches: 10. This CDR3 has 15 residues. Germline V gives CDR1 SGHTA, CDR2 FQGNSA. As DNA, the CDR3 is TGTGCCAGCAGCGCCGTGCAGGGGGCAAGGGAAAAACTGTTTTTT. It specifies CASSAVQGAREKLFF.

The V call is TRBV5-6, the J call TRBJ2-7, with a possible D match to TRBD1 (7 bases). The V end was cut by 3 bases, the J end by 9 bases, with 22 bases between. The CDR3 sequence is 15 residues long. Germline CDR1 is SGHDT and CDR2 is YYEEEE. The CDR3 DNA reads TGTGCCAGCAGCTCCTATGCCTTTCCTCAGGGGGGGCAGTACTTC. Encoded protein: CASSSYAFPQGGQYF. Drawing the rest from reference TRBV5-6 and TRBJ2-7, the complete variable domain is DAGVTQSPTHLIKTRGQQVTLRCSPKSGHDTVSWYQQALGQGPQFIFQYYEEEERQRGNFPDRFSGHQFPNYSSELNVNALLLGDSALYLCASSSYAFPQGGQYFGPGTRLTVT.

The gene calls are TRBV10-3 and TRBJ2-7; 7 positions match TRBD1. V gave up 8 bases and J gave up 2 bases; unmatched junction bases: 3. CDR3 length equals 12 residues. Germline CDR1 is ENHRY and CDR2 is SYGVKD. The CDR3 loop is CAIGQGAYEQYF. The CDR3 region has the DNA TGTGCCATCGGGCAGGGGGCCTACGAGCAGTACTTC.

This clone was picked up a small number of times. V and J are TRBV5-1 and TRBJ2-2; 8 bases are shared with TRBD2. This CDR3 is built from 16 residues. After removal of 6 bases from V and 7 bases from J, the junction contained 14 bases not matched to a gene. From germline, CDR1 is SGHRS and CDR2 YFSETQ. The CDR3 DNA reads TGCGCCAGCAAACCTATGAGCGGGAGCACAGTCGGGGAGCTGTTTTTT. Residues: CASKPMSGSTVGELFF.

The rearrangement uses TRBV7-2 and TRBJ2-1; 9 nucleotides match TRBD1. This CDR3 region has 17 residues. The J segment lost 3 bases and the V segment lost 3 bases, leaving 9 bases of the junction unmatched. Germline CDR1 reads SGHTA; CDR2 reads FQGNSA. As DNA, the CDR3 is TGTGCCAGCAGCTTCCAGGGCGGGACAGGGCGCTACAATGAGCAGTTCTTC. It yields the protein CASSFQGGTGRYNEQFF.

DNA of the CDR3: TGTGCCAGCCAGGGACTGGTCATGGAGACCCAGTACTTC. It translates to CASQGLVMETQYF. The chain couples TRBV2 to TRBJ2-5; D may be TRBD2 (6 bases). Trimming removed 8 bases at V and 5 bases at J, with 15 bases between. Per germline, CDR1 SNHLY and CDR2 FYNNEI. CDR3 length: 13 residues.

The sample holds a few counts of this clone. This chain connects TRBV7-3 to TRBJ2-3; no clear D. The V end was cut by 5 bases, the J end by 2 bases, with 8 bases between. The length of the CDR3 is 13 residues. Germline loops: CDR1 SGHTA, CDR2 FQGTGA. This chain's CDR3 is CASSALLTDTQYF. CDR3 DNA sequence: TGTGCCAGCAGCGCGTTACTCACAGATACGCAGTATTTT.

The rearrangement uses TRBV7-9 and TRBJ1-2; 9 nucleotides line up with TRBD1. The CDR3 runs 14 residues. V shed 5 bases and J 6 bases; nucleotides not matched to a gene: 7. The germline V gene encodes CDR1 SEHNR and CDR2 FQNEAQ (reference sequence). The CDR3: CASSLGQGDNGYTF. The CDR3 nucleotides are TGTGCCAGCAGCCTGGGACAGGGTGACAATGGCTACACCTTC.

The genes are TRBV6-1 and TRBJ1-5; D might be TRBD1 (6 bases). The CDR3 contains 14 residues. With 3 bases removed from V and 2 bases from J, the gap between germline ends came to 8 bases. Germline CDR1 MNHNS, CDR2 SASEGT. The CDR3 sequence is CASSDRGGNQPQHF. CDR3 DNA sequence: TGTGCCAGCAGTGACAGGGGTGGCAATCAGCCCCAGCATTTT.

Here the CDR3 reads CASSQTDRGAEAFF. DNA for the CDR3: TGTGCCAGCAGCCAAACAGACAGGGGGGCTGAAGCTTTCTTT. The chain couples TRBV3-1 (or the pseudogene TRBV3-2) to TRBJ1-1, with 9 nucleotides matching TRBD1. V lost 2 bases to trimming and J lost 6 bases; unmatched junction nucleotides: 4. The length of the CDR3 is 14 residues. The germline V gene has CDR1 LGHDT and CDR2 YNNKEL (reference sequence).

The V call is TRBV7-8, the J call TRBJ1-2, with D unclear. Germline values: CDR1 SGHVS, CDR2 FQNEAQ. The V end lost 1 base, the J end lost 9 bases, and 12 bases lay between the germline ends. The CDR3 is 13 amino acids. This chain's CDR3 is CASSLGPGDRYTF. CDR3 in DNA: TGTGCCAGCAGCTTAGGGCCCGGGGATCGCTACACCTTC.

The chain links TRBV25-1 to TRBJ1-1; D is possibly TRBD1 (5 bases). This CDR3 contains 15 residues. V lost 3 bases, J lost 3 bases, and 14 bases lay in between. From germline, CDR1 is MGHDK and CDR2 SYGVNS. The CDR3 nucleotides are TGTGCCAGCAGTGATGGACAACCCCCGGACACTGAAGCTTTCTTT. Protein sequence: CASSDGQPPDTEAFF. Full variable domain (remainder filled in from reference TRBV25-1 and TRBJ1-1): EADIYQTPRYLVIGTGKKITLECSQTMGHDKMYWYQQDPGMELHLIHYSYGVNSTEKGDLSSESTVSRIRTEHFPLTLESARPSHTSQYLCASSDGQPPDTEAFFGQGTRLTVV.

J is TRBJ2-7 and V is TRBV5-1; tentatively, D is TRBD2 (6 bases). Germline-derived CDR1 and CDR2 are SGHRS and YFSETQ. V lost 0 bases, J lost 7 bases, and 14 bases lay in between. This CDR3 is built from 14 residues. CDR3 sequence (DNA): TGCGCCAGCAGCTTGGCCGTCGGGAGTAGGGAGCAGTACTTC. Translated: CASSLAVGSREQYF.

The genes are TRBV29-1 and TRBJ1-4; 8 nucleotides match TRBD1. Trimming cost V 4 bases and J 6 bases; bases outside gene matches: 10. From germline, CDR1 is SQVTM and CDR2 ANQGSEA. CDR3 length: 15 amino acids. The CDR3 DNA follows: TGCAGCGTTGGGGGCAACCAGGGGGCGGATGAAAAACTGTTTTTT. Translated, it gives CSVGGNQGADEKLFF.

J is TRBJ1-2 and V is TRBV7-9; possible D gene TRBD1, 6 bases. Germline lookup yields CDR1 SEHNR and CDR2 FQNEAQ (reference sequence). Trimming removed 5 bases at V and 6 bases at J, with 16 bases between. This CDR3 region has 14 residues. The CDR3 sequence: CASSQGWGDNGYTF. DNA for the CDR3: TGTGCCAGCAGCCAGGGGTGGGGAGATAATGGCTACACCTTC.

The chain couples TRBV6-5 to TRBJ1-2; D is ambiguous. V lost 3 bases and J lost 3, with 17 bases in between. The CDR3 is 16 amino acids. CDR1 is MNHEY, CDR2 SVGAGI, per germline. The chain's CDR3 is CASSYPRNWADYGYTF. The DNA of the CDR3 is TGTGCCAGCAGTTATCCCCGTAATTGGGCTGACTATGGCTACACCTTC.

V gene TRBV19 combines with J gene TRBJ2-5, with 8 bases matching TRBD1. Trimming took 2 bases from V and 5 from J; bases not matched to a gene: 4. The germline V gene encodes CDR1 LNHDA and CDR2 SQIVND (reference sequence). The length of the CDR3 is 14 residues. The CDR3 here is CASSIRQGKETQYF. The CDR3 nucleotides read TGTGCCAGTAGTATAAGACAGGGGAAGGAGACCCAGTACTTC.

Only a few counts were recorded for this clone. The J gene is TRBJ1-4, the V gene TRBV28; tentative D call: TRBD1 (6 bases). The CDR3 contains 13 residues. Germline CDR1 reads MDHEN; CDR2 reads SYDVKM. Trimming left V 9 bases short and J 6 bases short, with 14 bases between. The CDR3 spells CASLGTTYEKLFF. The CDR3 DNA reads TGTGCCAGTCTCGGGACAACCTATGAAAAACTGTTTTTT.

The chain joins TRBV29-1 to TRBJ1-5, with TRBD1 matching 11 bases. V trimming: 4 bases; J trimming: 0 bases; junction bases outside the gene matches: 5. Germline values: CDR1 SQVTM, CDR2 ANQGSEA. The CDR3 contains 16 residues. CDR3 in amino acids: CSVAGQGGDSNQPQHF. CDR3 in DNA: TGCAGCGTTGCGGGACAGGGGGGAGATAGCAATCAGCCCCAGCATTTT.

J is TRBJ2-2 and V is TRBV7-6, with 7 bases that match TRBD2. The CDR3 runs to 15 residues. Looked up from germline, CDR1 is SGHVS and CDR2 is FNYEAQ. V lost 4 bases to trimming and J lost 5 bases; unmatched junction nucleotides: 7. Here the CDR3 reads CASSSTSRFTGELFF. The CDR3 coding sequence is TGTGCCAGCAGCTCGACTAGCAGATTTACCGGGGAGCTGTTTTTT.

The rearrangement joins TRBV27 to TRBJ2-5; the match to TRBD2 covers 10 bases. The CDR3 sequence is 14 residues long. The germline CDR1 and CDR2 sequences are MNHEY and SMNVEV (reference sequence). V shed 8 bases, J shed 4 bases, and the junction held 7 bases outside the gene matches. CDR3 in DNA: TGTGCCAGCGCCACAAGGACTAGCGGAGAGACCCAGTACTTC. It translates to CASATRTSGETQYF.

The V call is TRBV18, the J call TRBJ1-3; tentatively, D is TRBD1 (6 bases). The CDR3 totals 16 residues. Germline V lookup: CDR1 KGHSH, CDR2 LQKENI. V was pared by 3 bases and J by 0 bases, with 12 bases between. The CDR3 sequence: CASSPGQFSSGNTIYF. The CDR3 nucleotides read TGTGCCAGCTCACCTGGACAGTTCTCCTCTGGAAACACCATATATTTT.

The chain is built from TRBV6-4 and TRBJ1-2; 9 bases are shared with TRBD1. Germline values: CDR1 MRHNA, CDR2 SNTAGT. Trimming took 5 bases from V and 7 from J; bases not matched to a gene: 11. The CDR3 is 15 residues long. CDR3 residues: CASSYRTGGEGGYTF. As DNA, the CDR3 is TGTGCCAGCAGTTATCGTACAGGGGGCGAAGGTGGCTACACCTTC.

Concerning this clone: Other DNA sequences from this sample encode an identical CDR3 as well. CDR3 in DNA: TGTGCCAGCTCTCCCAGCTCCTACGAGCAGTACTTC. Translation: CASSPSSYEQYF. The chain links TRBV18 to TRBJ2-7; D remains ambiguous. The CDR3 has 12 residues. Germline CDR1 KGHSH, CDR2 LQKENI. Trimming took 6 bases from V and 0 from J, leaving 6 bases between them.

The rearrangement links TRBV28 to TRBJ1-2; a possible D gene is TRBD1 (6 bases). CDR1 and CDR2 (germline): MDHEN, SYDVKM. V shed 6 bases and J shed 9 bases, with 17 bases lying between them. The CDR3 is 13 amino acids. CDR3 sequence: CASSRSGTSSYTF. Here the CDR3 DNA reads TGTGCCAGCAGCCGCTCCGGGACAAGTAGCTACACCTTC.